A single sample gave rise to the 23 T cell receptor beta chains below, sequenced in a study of cytomegalovirus exposure and HLA in healthy donors. The PCR made use of 60 Vbeta and 13 Jbeta primers. The method was immunoSEQ multiplex PCR; TCRdb's version includes in-frame clones alone and lacks a portion of them. This repertoire shows more than 15,000 clones, roughly 75% found once; its top ten account for 3% to 4.5%. Sequenced: PBMCs. The source of these receptors is a man between 18 and 35 years old in good health and CMV-seronegative.

The V and J genes are TRBV25-1 and TRBJ2-7; a weak D match, TRBD2 (5 bases). Germline V CDR1 and CDR2: MGHDK, SYGVNS. This CDR3 spans 13 amino acids. V was pared by 10 bases and J by 2 bases, with 15 bases between. The CDR3 coding sequence is TGTGCCACCATGGAGGCGAGGGCCTACGAGCAGTACTTC. This codes for CATMEARAYEQYF.

V usage is TRBV29-1 and J usage is TRBJ1-1, with 7 bases fitting TRBD1. Germline V gene lookup returns CDR1 SQVTM and CDR2 ANQGSEA. There are 15 residues in the CDR3. V lost 0 bases and J lost 11; bases outside the gene matches: 15. The CDR3 protein is CSVEEGGGQARQAFF. The DNA for the CDR3 is TGCAGCGTTGAAGAAGGGGGTGGACAGGCCAGACAGGCTTTCTTT.

This chain links TRBV6-6 with TRBJ1-1; 8 positions match TRBD1. Germline V gene lookup returns CDR1 MNHNY and CDR2 SVGAGI (reference sequence). Trimming took 6 bases from V and 0 from J; bases not matched to a gene: 6. CDR3 length: 15 amino acids. The DNA for the CDR3 is TGTGCCAGCAGCCCTATGACAGGGGTGAACACTGAAGCTTTCTTT. Protein: CASSPMTGVNTEAFF.

The chain has TRBV30 and TRBJ2-7; TRBD2 aligns across 12 bases. V shed 3 bases, J shed 5 bases, and the junction held 17 bases outside the gene matches. There are 18 residues in the CDR3. Germline CDR1 is GTSNPN and CDR2 is SVGIG (reference sequence). The CDR3 loop reads CAWSTDWLAGGATNEQYF. Here the CDR3 DNA reads TGTGCCTGGAGCACGGATTGGCTAGCGGGAGGGGCTACGAACGAGCAGTACTTC.

The chain joins TRBV30 to TRBJ2-7, with D unclear. The V gene's germline CDR1 is GTSNPN and CDR2 SVGIG (reference sequence). The CDR3 is made up of 13 amino acids. Deletions cut 0 bases from V and 4 bases from J, with 10 bases between. The CDR3 loop reads CAWSVRVLYEQYF. CDR3 sequence (DNA): TGTGCCTGGAGTGTACGGGTGCTATACGAGCAGTACTTC.

This clone turned up a few times. This sequence joins TRBV15 and TRBJ2-3, with TRBD2 matching 7 bases. V lost 2 bases, J lost 8 bases, and 10 bases stayed unmatched. The CDR3 contains 15 residues. Germline assignment: CDR1 LNHNV and CDR2 YYDKDF (reference sequence). DNA for the CDR3: TGTGCCACCAGCAGATCCCGGGACTACCAAACTACGCAGTATTTT. Amino acids: CATSRSRDYQTTQYF.

CDR3 loop: CASSPRGGNQPQHF. The DNA of the CDR3 is TGTGCCAGCAGCCCGCGCGGAGGCAATCAGCCCCAGCATTTT. J is TRBJ1-5 and V is TRBV7-2; D not certain. Germline V gene sequence: CDR1 SGHTA, CDR2 FQGNSA. V was cut by 5 bases and J by 2 bases, with 10 bases left in between. The CDR3 loop spans 14 amino acids.

The CDR3 loop is CASSQEARQHGRPYEQYF. DNA for the CDR3: TGCGCCAGCAGCCAAGAGGCCAGACAACACGGAAGGCCCTACGAGCAGTACTTC. J is TRBJ2-7 and V is TRBV4-3; no clear D. CDR1 LGHNA and CDR2 YSLEER come from the germline V gene. Trimming cost V 0 bases and J 2 bases, with 20 bases left between them. The CDR3 covers 18 residues.

The rearrangement links TRBV7-3 to TRBJ2-5; TRBD1 matches at 7 bases. The CDR3 sequence is 14 residues long. The germline V gene has CDR1 SGHTA and CDR2 FQGTGA. V gave up 3 bases and J gave up 7 bases; unmatched junction bases: 8. CDR3 amino acids: CASSLGDRAGTQYF. The CDR3 DNA reads TGTGCCAGCAGCTTGGGCGACAGGGCGGGGACCCAGTACTTC.

The chain links TRBV6-5 to TRBJ1-2; D unclear. The CDR3 is made up of 12 amino acids. Between the trimmed V and J ends, which lost 4 bases and 2 bases, there was a span of 5 bases. CDR1 and CDR2 (germline): MNHEY, SVGAGI. CDR3 DNA: TGTGCCAGCAGTTGGGCCAACTATGGCTACACCTTC. Amino acid sequence: CASSWANYGYTF.

This clone was recorded a few times. V is TRBV30 and J is TRBJ2-7; 8 bases are a match to TRBD2. CDR1 GTSNPN and CDR2 SVGIG come from the germline V gene (reference sequence). The CDR3 is 13 residues long. V was clipped by 8 bases and J by 0 bases; unmatched bases: 6. Here the CDR3 reads CALSGADSYEQYF. The CDR3 region has the DNA TGTGCCCTTAGCGGGGCGGACTCCTACGAGCAGTACTTC.

The chain recombines TRBV30 with TRBJ1-3; 7 nucleotides match TRBD1. V shed 4 bases and J 1 base; nucleotides not matched to a gene: 4. The CDR3 runs to 14 residues. CDR1 and CDR2 from the germline V gene are GTSNPN and SVGIG (reference sequence). DNA for the CDR3: TGTGCCTGGACCCAGACAGGGTCTGGAAACACCATATATTTT. It encodes CAWTQTGSGNTIYF.

The rearrangement uses TRBV6-4 and TRBJ2-5; the match to TRBD1 covers 8 bases. The CDR3 consists of 16 residues. Losses at the gene ends were 3 bases for V and 5 bases for J; bases not matched to a gene: 11. CDR1 and CDR2 from the germline V gene are MRHNA and SNTAGT. CDR3 region: CASSDRRQGRGETQYF. The CDR3, as DNA: TGTGCCAGCAGTGATAGGCGACAGGGGCGAGGGGAGACCCAGTACTTC.

This clone showed up just a few times. The V gene is TRBV7-9, the J gene TRBJ1-1, with D unresolved. This CDR3 contains 12 residues. Per the germline V gene, CDR1 is SEHNR and CDR2 is FQNEAQ (reference sequence). Trimming pared 5 bases from V and 3 bases from J, leaving 7 bases between. The CDR3 DNA reads as TGTGCCAGCAGCCTACGGGACACTGAAGCTTTCTTT. Translating it yields CASSLRDTEAFF.

The chain joins TRBV30 to TRBJ1-1; D unclear. The CDR3 runs to 13 residues. Germline V gives CDR1 GTSNPN, CDR2 SVGIG (reference sequence). V was trimmed by 1 base and J by 7 bases, leaving 13 bases between them. CDR3 nucleotides: TGTGCCTGGAGTGAAAGCCACCTTAATGAAGCTTTCTTT. Encoded protein: CAWSESHLNEAFF.

This clone occurred a few times. The chain joins TRBV6-6 to TRBJ2-3, with a possible D match to TRBD2 (5 bases). CDR1 and CDR2 (germline): MNHNY, SVGAGI (reference sequence). The CDR3 has 14 amino acids. Between the trimmed V and J ends, which lost 4 bases and 1 base, there was a span of 9 bases. The CDR3 is CASSSPGGTDTQYF. Written as DNA, the CDR3 is TGTGCCAGCAGTTCACCCGGGGGCACAGATACGCAGTATTTT.

CDR3 coding DNA: TGTGCCAGTAGACTAGGGACTCCTCGACGGGAGACCCAGTACTTC. It yields the protein CASRLGTPRRETQYF. V usage is TRBV2 and J usage is TRBJ2-5; D perhaps matches TRBD2 (6 bases). V shed 9 bases and J shed 5 bases, with 22 bases lying between them. In germline, CDR1 is SNHLY, CDR2 FYNNEI. CDR3 length: 15 amino acids.

Of note for this clone: The sample has other DNA sequences that encode this CDR3 too. The chain employs TRBV15 and TRBJ1-1; D may be TRBD1 (5 bases). V was clipped by 1 base and J by 5 bases, with 8 bases between them. The CDR3 has 13 residues. The germline CDR1 and CDR2 sequences are LNHNV and YYDKDF (reference sequence). CDR3 in DNA: TGTGCCACCAGCAGAGGGGGGGGAACTGAAGCTTTCTTT. It translates to CATSRGGGTEAFF.

The V call is TRBV10-3, the J call TRBJ1-1; a weak D match, TRBD1 (6 bases). The CDR3 extends over 15 amino acids. V was cut by 5 bases and J by 4 bases, with 17 bases left in between. CDR1 is ENHRY and CDR2 is SYGVKD in the germline V gene. This chain's CDR3 is CAISLGGTSGTEAFF. CDR3 DNA sequence: TGTGCCATCAGTCTAGGGGGTACGAGCGGCACTGAAGCTTTCTTT.

The gene calls are TRBV5-8 and TRBJ2-7, with D possibly TRBD2 on 6 matching bases. Germline V gene sequence: CDR1 SGHTS, CDR2 YDEGEE. V was trimmed by 4 bases and J by 6 bases, leaving 11 bases between them. CDR3 size: 12 residues. This CDR3 is CASSTGLSEQYF. CDR3 DNA sequence: TGTGCCAGCAGCACGGGACTCTCCGAGCAGTACTTC.

V and J are TRBV6-1 and TRBJ2-1; 7 nucleotides align to TRBD2. The CDR3 has 15 amino acids. Germline CDR1 reads MNHNS; CDR2 reads SASEGT. Unmatched junction bases numbered 5, after V lost 3 bases and J lost 3 bases. CDR3 residues: CASSELGGSYNEQFF. The CDR3 nucleotides read TGTGCCAGCAGTGAGCTTGGCGGGAGCTACAATGAGCAGTTCTTC.

The V and J genes are TRBV4-3 and TRBJ2-5; 7 bases map to TRBD1. J lost 5 bases, V lost 5 bases, and 8 bases had no gene match. There are 14 residues in the CDR3. Germline values: CDR1 LGHNA, CDR2 YSLEER. CDR3 amino acids: CASSGRDSRETQYF. The CDR3 coding sequence is TGCGCCAGCAGCGGCCGGGACAGTCGGGAGACCCAGTACTTC.

V usage is TRBV10-3 and J usage is TRBJ2-1; 8 nucleotides match TRBD2. The J segment lost 7 bases and the V segment lost 6 bases, leaving 8 bases of the junction unmatched. This CDR3 has 14 residues. Germline assignment: CDR1 ENHRY and CDR2 SYGVKD. CDR3 nucleotide sequence: TGTGCCATCAGAGGGTCGGCGGGGGGTAATGAGCAGTTCTTC. This translates into CAIRGSAGGNEQFF.